The clone carrying this T cell receptor beta chain has a handful of counts. The source of the sample is a study of regulatory T cells in long-lasting Graves disease. The time point: newly diagnosed GD, antithyroid drugs for less than 3 months. Isolated PBMC RNA provided the starting material for the TCR library. V lost 5 bases and J lost 2, with 24 bases in between. The CDR3 runs 18 residues. Germline CDR1 reads MNHEY; CDR2 reads SMNVEV (reference sequence). In building TCR beta libraries, iRepertoire HTBI primers were used together with Arm-PCR of CDR3 regions. TCRdb re-called the multiplex PCR reads through MiXCR, storing one row per CDR3 protein. The table shows under 500,000 distinct CDR3 sequences, with about a sixth occurring only once. The sample was also linked to a second study, of T cells in Graves' hyperthyroidism and ophthalmopathy. That paper notes: The TCR CDR3 first-round RT-PCR relied on the HTBI primer set.

The clonotype comes from a young woman with Graves disease. V is TRBV27 and J is TRBJ2-5; D is tentatively TRBD1 or TRBD2 (7 bases each). The input for sequencing was peripheral blood mononuclear cells (PBMCs), taken at new diagnosis, from a patient treated with antithyroid drugs. CDR3 protein: CASSLQGGGASTQETQYF. DNA for the CDR3: TGTGCCAGCAGTCTTCAGGGGGGGGGGGCAAGTACACAAGAGACCCAGTACTTC.